This T cell receptor (beta chain) was observed in a study of Ad26.COV2.S vaccination and SARS-CoV-2 variants. Turning to the study itself: The authors gave Ad26.COV2.S intramuscularly, either once or twice 56 days apart. The study's findings and limits: Substantial breadth was reportedly displayed by spike-specific CD8+ and CD4+ T cell responses after vaccination. Across vaccine and placebo recipients, the breadth of non-spike TCRs was similar.

Data came from immunoSEQ multiplex PCR; TCRdb stores just in-frame clones and leaves some out. This sample has about 350,000 clones, with roughly 91% found just once. Treatment indicated: some 19 received Ad26.COV2.S at low or high dose, single or two shots; roughly 5 received placebo; per-sample allocation not given. Collection of the samples took place on day 63 after the first injection of vaccine or placebo. Regarding this clone: The antigen is undetermined. The sample has other DNA sequences that encode this CDR3 too.

Germline V lookup: CDR1 LGHNA, CDR2 YSLEER. Trimming took off 0 bases at V and 0 bases at J, with 4 bases between the two ends. This CDR3 has 14 amino acids. This receptor was identified in a person between 18 and 65 years old who received the Ad26.COV2.S COVID-19 vaccine or a placebo. The specimen comprised peripheral blood, sampled in a trial of Ad26.COV2.S vaccine versus placebo. The V and J genes are TRBV4-3 and TRBJ2-3; D is uncertain. The CDR3 loop reads CASSQDASTDTQYF. The CDR3 DNA reads as TGCGCCAGCAGCCAAGACGCCAGCACAGATACGCAGTATTTT.